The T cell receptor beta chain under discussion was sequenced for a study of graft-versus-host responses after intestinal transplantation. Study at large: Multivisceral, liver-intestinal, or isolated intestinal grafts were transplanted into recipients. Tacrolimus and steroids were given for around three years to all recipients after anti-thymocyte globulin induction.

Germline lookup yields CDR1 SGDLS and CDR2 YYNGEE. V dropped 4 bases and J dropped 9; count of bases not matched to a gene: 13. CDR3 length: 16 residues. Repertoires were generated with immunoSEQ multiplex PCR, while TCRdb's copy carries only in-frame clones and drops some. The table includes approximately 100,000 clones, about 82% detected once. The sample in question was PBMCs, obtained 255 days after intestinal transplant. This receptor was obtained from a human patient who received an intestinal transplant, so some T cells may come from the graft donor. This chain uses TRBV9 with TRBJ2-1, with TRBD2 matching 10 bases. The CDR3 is CASSPRVLAGNGEQFF. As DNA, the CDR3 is TGTGCCAGCAGCCCAAGAGTACTAGCGGGAAATGGTGAGCAGTTCTTC.